This T cell receptor (beta chain) originates from a study of cytomegalovirus exposure and HLA in healthy donors. Primers for the PCR totalled 60 Vbeta and 13 Jbeta. The table came from immunoSEQ multiplex PCR; TCRdb's copy has only in-frame clones and leaves some out. The sample comprises 85,000 to 100,000 clones, 70% to 90% of which are singletons, and roughly 2.2% rests with the top ten. In the case of this clone: The target antigen is unknown.

Whole-study findings and limits: The study carried out a later analysis of TCR beta sequences. It associated under 20,000 of them with specific HLA alleles at a false discovery rate of 0.05.

Losses at the gene ends were 5 bases for V and 5 bases for J; bases not matched to a gene: 3. The CDR3 extends over 15 amino acids. From germline, CDR1 is SEHNR and CDR2 FQNEAQ (reference sequence). The receptor was derived from a man younger than 35 in good health and CMV-seronegative. Material: PBMCs. The J gene is TRBJ2-2, the V gene TRBV7-9; 12 bases line up with TRBD2. The CDR3 spells CASSLGLAGTGELFF. CDR3 coding DNA: TGTGCCAGCAGCCTCGGACTAGCGGGAACCGGGGAGCTGTTTTTT.